These T cell receptor beta chains were read from a single sample in a study of immune heterogeneity within non-small cell lung tumors. In TCRdb, the multiplex PCR reads were re-called with MiXCR into one record per CDR3 protein. Among 2,000 to 2,500 distinct CDR3 sequences, about 35% were seen once, and the ten largest hold roughly a quarter. The sequenced material came from lung tumor tissue. These receptors all stem from a man aged 70-80 years with non-small cell lung cancer. The conserved cysteine and the conserved F or W are not part of the CDR3 here.

J: TRBJ2-5
V: TRBV20-1
CDR3: SARLPTSGRPETQY

J: TRBJ2-1
V: TRBV19
CDR3: ASSTGSAEQF

J: TRBJ2-7
V: TRBV27
CDR3: ASRTTSSYEQY

J: TRBJ1-5
V: TRBV20-1
CDR3: SADGTGFDQPQH

J: TRBJ1-1
V: TRBV12-3/TRBV12-4
CDR3: ASSSHLAVYTEAF

J: TRBJ1-2
V: TRBV20-1
CDR3: SARDHYRVNYGYT

J: TRBJ2-3
V: TRBV27
CDR3: ASRRQGLTDTQY

J: TRBJ2-5
V: TRBV6-2/TRBV6-3
CDR3: ASMGRDWTETQY

J: TRBJ2-1
V: TRBV30
CDR3: AHRDGYNEQF

J: TRBJ2-1
V: TRBV5-1
CDR3: ASSLGQGSHAEQF

J: TRBJ2-7
V: TRBV27
CDR3: ASRPTGVGSYEQY

J: TRBJ1-6
V: TRBV25-1
CDR3: ASSGGGGYNSPLH

J: TRBJ1-1
V: TRBV19
CDR3: ASSNHGDKSEAF

J: TRBJ2-3
V: TRBV28
CDR3: ASSRLGWAGGTDTQY

J: TRBJ1-2
V: TRBV5-1
CDR3: ASSLGGRSYT

J: TRBJ1-1
V: TRBV20-1
CDR3: SARDLGDSLYTEAF

J: TRBJ1-5
V: TRBV27
CDR3: ASSFIGGRIQPQH

J: TRBJ2-2
V: TRBV2
CDR3: ASRYNRLAGGNTGELF

J: TRBJ1-6
V: TRBV3-1
CDR3: ASSQVQGDPSPLH

J: TRBJ2-7
V: TRBV19
CDR3: ASSMLGGRTYEQY

J: TRBJ2-5
V: TRBV20-1
CDR3: SATDRVETQY

J: TRBJ1-2
V: TRBV20-1
CDR3: SARPRTGVGGYT

J: TRBJ2-2
V: TRBV2
CDR3: ASSDPWAGYTGELF

J: TRBJ2-7
V: TRBV5-6
CDR3: ASSLGQRAPY

J: TRBJ1-1
V: TRBV29-1
CDR3: SSYSGNTEAF

J: TRBJ2-7
V: TRBV27
CDR3: ASRANRVSYEQY

J: TRBJ2-1
V: TRBV7-3
CDR3: ASSLTGYGNEQF

J: TRBJ2-7
V: TRBV12-3/TRBV12-4
CDR3: ASSSSSYEQY

J: TRBJ2-7
V: TRBV27
CDR3: ASSLGGKGHEQY